Below are 17 T cell receptor beta chains sequenced from a single sample in a study of shared clonotypes between healthy human individuals (TCRdb year 2020). The library was built by means of the immunoSEQ multiplex PCR assay. TCRdb limited this immuneACCESS table to in-frame rearrangements with V and J called. A share of clones is missing; checked studies link under half to unresolved V genes, and the rest is unexplained. This sample holds hundreds of thousands of clones; approximately 96% were observed only once. Less than 0.13% of the sample lies in the top ten. CD8 naive samples consisted of CD45RO-negative cells that were positively selected for CCR7, yielding a CD45RA+CCR7+ population without TemRA cells. Sample: naive CD8+ T cells sorted from blood. The intended sense of this specimen's cell subset or site label: CD45RA+CCR7+. The origin of the receptors is a woman between 25 and 40 years old in good health.

The V call is TRBV27, the J call TRBJ2-1, with 7 bases fitting TRBD2. V was clipped by 4 bases and J by 0 bases; unmatched bases: 3. This CDR3 spans 15 amino acids. Germline V gene data show CDR1 as MNHEY and CDR2 as SMNVEV (reference sequence). Here the CDR3 DNA reads TGTGCCAGCAGTTCAGGGACTATCTCCTACAATGAGCAGTTCTTC. Protein sequence: CASSSGTISYNEQFF.

The chain employs TRBV2 and TRBJ2-7; D ambiguous. This CDR3 is 13 amino acids long. Germline CDR1 is SNHLY and CDR2 is FYNNEI. Trimming cost V 5 bases and J 2 bases, with 10 bases left between them. CDR3 nucleotide sequence: TGTGCCAGCAGTTTAAACAGAGCCTACGAGCAGTACTTC. It is translated as CASSLNRAYEQYF.

The J gene is TRBJ2-1, the V gene TRBV7-6; D is uncertain. Trimming pared 4 bases from V and 7 bases from J, leaving 26 bases between. The germline gives CDR1 SGHVS, CDR2 FNYEAQ. The CDR3 loop spans 18 amino acids. The DNA of the CDR3 is TGTGCCAGCAGCTCCTCCCCCCCCCGACGGTCCCTCGCGAATGAGCAGTTCTTC. This translates into CASSSSPPRRSLANEQFF. The variable domain in full, completed from reference TRBV7-6 and TRBJ2-1, reads GAGVSQSPRYKVTKRGQDVALRCDPISGHVSLYWYRQALGQGPEFLTYFNYEAQQDKSGLPNDRFSAERPEGSISTLTIQRTEQRDSAMYRCASSSSPPRRSLANEQFFGPGTRLTVL.

The rearrangement links TRBV11-2 to TRBJ2-1; 14 nucleotides line up with TRBD2. This CDR3 contains 19 residues. CDR1 is SGHAT and CDR2 is FQNNGV in the germline V gene. Trimming removed 5 bases from V and 2 bases from J; junction bases left unmatched: 11. Written as DNA, the CDR3 is TGTGCCAGCAGCGCACGACTAGCGGGAGGGCCGATACCCTACAATGAGCAGTTCTTC. Amino acids: CASSARLAGGPIPYNEQFF.

The V call is TRBV6-5, the J call TRBJ2-7; D not certain. This CDR3 spans 13 amino acids. V was clipped by 0 bases and J by 5 bases, with 8 bases between them. From germline, CDR1 is MNHEY and CDR2 SVGAGI. The CDR3 sequence: CASSYSSVDEQYF. Here the CDR3 DNA reads TGTGCCAGCAGTTACTCGAGTGTGGACGAGCAGTACTTC.

The chain recombines TRBV7-9 with TRBJ2-7; TRBD2 matches 7 bases. The CDR3 contains 16 residues. Germline CDR1 and CDR2: SEHNR and FQNEAQ (reference sequence). The junction had 11 bases not matched to a gene; V was cut back by 0 bases and J by 6 bases. The CDR3 region is CASSLAYGLAASEQYF. CDR3 sequence (DNA): TGTGCCAGCAGCTTAGCGTACGGCCTAGCGGCTAGCGAGCAGTACTTC.

The chain recombines TRBV19 with TRBJ1-2; D might be TRBD1 (6 bases). V lost 5 bases, J lost 2 bases, and 18 bases lay in between. This CDR3 is built from 16 residues. Per the germline V gene, CDR1 is LNHDA and CDR2 is SQIVND (reference sequence). The CDR3 reads CASSSNLGGRNYGYTF. CDR3 bases: TGTGCCAGTAGTTCTAATTTGGGGGGCCGAAACTATGGCTACACCTTC.

The gene calls are TRBV15 and TRBJ2-4; possibly TRBD1 for D (6 bases). The CDR3 runs to 12 residues. Trimming removed 8 bases at V and 1 base at J, with 6 bases between. CDR1 is LNHNV and CDR2 is YYDKDF in the germline V gene (reference sequence). This CDR3 is CATGGAKNIQYF. DNA for the CDR3: TGTGCCACCGGGGGCGCCAAAAACATTCAGTACTTC. Based on the CDR3 plus reference TRBV15 and TRBJ2-4, the full variable domain is DAMVIQNPRYQVTQFGKPVTLSCSQTLNHNVMYWYQQKSSQAPKLLFHYYDKDFNNEADTPDNFQSRRPNTSFCFLDIRSPGLGDTAMYLCATGGAKNIQYFGAGTRLSVL.

In the case of this clone: This sample includes further DNA sequences coding for the same CDR3. V and J are TRBV27 and TRBJ1-3, with 9 bases that match TRBD1. Germline assignment: CDR1 MNHEY and CDR2 SMNVEV (reference sequence). The CDR3 covers 14 residues. J lost 4 bases, V lost 5 bases, and 3 bases had no gene match. The CDR3 DNA is TGTGCCAGCAGTCCAGGGACAGGGGGAAACACCATATATTTT. Translated: CASSPGTGGNTIYF.

J is TRBJ2-3 and V is TRBV6-4, with D hard to call. CDR3 length equals 15 residues. Germline CDR1 MRHNA, CDR2 SNTAGT. With 2 bases removed from V and 1 base from J, the gap between germline ends came to 10 bases. The CDR3 DNA reads as TGTGCCAGCAGTGACGTTGCTGTGGGCACAGATACGCAGTATTTT. Its protein is CASSDVAVGTDTQYF.

The rearrangement uses TRBV2 and TRBJ1-3; D is unresolved. This CDR3 has 12 residues. Trimming left V 3 bases short and J 4 bases short, with 4 bases between. CDR1 SNHLY and CDR2 FYNNEI come from the germline V gene. The CDR3, as DNA: TGTGCCAGCAGTGACTCCGGAAACACCATATATTTT. The encoded protein is CASSDSGNTIYF.

The V and J genes are TRBV27 and TRBJ1-5; 7 nucleotides agree with TRBD1. V lost 6 bases, J lost 6 bases, and 11 bases stayed unmatched. Germline V CDR1 and CDR2: MNHEY, SMNVEV (reference sequence). The CDR3 is 15 residues long. CDR3 nucleotides: TGTGCCAGCAGGGGTGGGACAGCTTGGGCTCAGCCCCAGCATTTT. Residues: CASRGGTAWAQPQHF.

The gene calls are TRBV27 and TRBJ2-5; 11 nucleotides line up with TRBD2. Looked up from germline, CDR1 is MNHEY and CDR2 is SMNVEV (reference sequence). This CDR3 comprises 16 residues. Trimming at V came to 1 base and at J to 11 bases, leaving 12 bases not matched to a gene. The chain's CDR3 is CASSLLLAGGQGEQYF. As DNA, the CDR3 is TGTGCCAGCAGTTTATTGTTAGCGGGAGGGCAGGGGGAGCAGTACTTC.

The chain links TRBV7-9 to TRBJ2-7, with D unresolved. The CDR3 extends over 14 amino acids. Germline CDR1 SEHNR, CDR2 FQNEAQ (reference sequence). V shed 6 bases and J shed 3 bases, with 15 bases lying between them. The CDR3: CASRHGGSDYEQYF. The CDR3 DNA is TGTGCCAGCAGACATGGTGGTTCGGACTACGAGCAGTACTTC.

V gene TRBV9 combines with J gene TRBJ2-3; tentatively, D is TRBD2 (6 bases). The CDR3 is made up of 14 amino acids. CDR1 and CDR2 (germline): SGDLS, YYNGEE. The V gene lost 3 bases and the J gene lost 4 bases, with 12 bases spanning the gap. As DNA, the CDR3 is TGTGCCAGCAGCGCGGACGGGAGATCAGATACGCAGTATTTT. Its protein is CASSADGRSDTQYF. The entire variable domain, with the rest obtained from reference TRBV9 and TRBJ2-3, is as follows: DSGVTQTPKHLITATGQRVTLRCSPRSGDLSVYWYQQSLDQGLQFLIQYYNGEERAKGNILERFSAQQFPDLHSELNLSSLELGDSALYFCASSADGRSDTQYFGPGTRLTVL.

As concerns this clone: Additional DNA sequences in this sample encode the identical CDR3. The J gene is TRBJ2-7, the V gene TRBV27, with TRBD1 identical over 7 bases. V shed 3 bases, J shed 0 bases, and the junction held 2 bases outside the gene matches. The CDR3 has 14 residues. Per the germline V gene, CDR1 is MNHEY and CDR2 is SMNVEV (reference sequence). This CDR3 is CASSFGDSSYEQYF. The DNA of the CDR3 is TGTGCCAGCAGTTTCGGGGACAGCTCCTACGAGCAGTACTTC.

The V gene is TRBV6-5, the J gene TRBJ2-7; 10 bases line up with TRBD1. The length of the CDR3 is 15 residues. With V trimmed by 2 bases and J by 3 bases, 4 bases remained unmatched. Looked up from germline, CDR1 is MNHEY and CDR2 is SVGAGI. CDR3 DNA: TGTGCCAGCAGTTACCGGGACAGGGGAATCTACGAGCAGTACTTC. It encodes CASSYRDRGIYEQYF.